Below are 26 T cell receptor beta chains sequenced from a single sample in a study of a mutant IDH1 vaccine in newly diagnosed glioma. Time point indicated: week 47, end of study. Alongside topical imiquimod, each dose of vaccine comprised 300 ug of mutant IDH1 20-mer peptide. Sequenced by immunoSEQ multiplex PCR; TCRdb stores in-frame clones only, minus some. The repertoire includes about 94,000 clones, roughly 86% of them detected once, and 0.77% sits in the top ten. Which antigens these TCRs recognize remains unknown. The sequencing here drew on PBMCs, taken from a glioma patient whose treatment included an IDH1 peptide vaccine. Every receptor here comes from a woman aged 45-65 years with glioma.

This chain uses TRBV19 with TRBJ2-3, with D possibly TRBD2 on 5 matching bases. The germline V and J ends were trimmed by 5 bases and 2 bases, with 14 bases remaining between them. The germline gives CDR1 LNHDA, CDR2 SQIVND (reference sequence). The CDR3 spans 15 residues. The CDR3 protein is CASSDIALLTDTQYF. CDR3 bases: TGTGCCAGTAGTGATATAGCGCTACTCACAGATACGCAGTATTTT.

V is TRBV28 and J is TRBJ2-3; no definite D call. The CDR3 totals 11 residues. Germline loops: CDR1 MDHEN, CDR2 SYDVKM. Between the trimmed V and J ends, which lost 11 bases and 5 bases, there was a span of 11 bases. The CDR3 DNA sequence: TGTGCCCTCGGATCGATAGATACGCAGTATTTT. This gives the protein CALGSIDTQYF.

The chain joins TRBV10-1 to TRBJ2-5; D may be TRBD1 (8 bases). Germline V gene data show CDR1 as WNHNN and CDR2 as SYGVQD (reference sequence). V was clipped by 10 bases and J by 5 bases, with 26 bases between them. The CDR3 sequence is 16 residues long. CDR3 region: CANPPLADREGETQYF. The CDR3 nucleotides read TGCGCCAATCCCCCTCTAGCGGACAGGGAGGGGGAGACCCAGTACTTC.

This chain uses TRBV10-3 with TRBJ2-3; D may be TRBD1 (6 bases). The V gene lost 6 bases and the J gene lost 0 bases, with 13 bases spanning the gap. The germline V gene encodes CDR1 ENHRY and CDR2 SYGVKD. There are 15 residues in the CDR3. The CDR3 region has the DNA TGTGCCATCAGCCCCGGGACACCAAGCACAGATACGCAGTATTTT. Protein sequence: CAISPGTPSTDTQYF.

The J gene is TRBJ2-1, the V gene TRBV7-9; D might be TRBD2 (5 bases). The CDR3 runs 14 residues. The ends were cut back, 4 bases at V and 7 bases at J, with 14 bases in the middle. Germline V gene lookup returns CDR1 SEHNR and CDR2 FQNEAQ (reference sequence). The CDR3 sequence is CASSSDYPANEQFF. In DNA, the CDR3 is TGTGCCAGCAGCTCCGACTACCCTGCAAATGAGCAGTTCTTC.

The chain joins TRBV6-6 to TRBJ1-1; 8 nucleotides agree with TRBD1. V was clipped by 5 bases and J by 3 bases; unmatched bases: 5. Germline CDR1 is MNHNY and CDR2 is SVGAGI (reference sequence). This CDR3 is built from 14 residues. The CDR3 DNA reads TGTGCCAGCAGTGCGCAGGGGGCGGACACTGAAGCTTTCTTT. It specifies CASSAQGADTEAFF.

This clone was found a few times. The chain uses TRBV29-1 and TRBJ1-2; 7 positions match TRBD1. After removal of 8 bases from V and 4 bases from J, the junction contained 19 bases not matched to a gene. The CDR3 consists of 16 residues. Germline V lookup: CDR1 SQVTM, CDR2 ANQGSEA. DNA of the CDR3: TGCAGCACCTATGGGGTCACAGGGGTTGCTACCTATGGCTACACCTTC. This encodes CSTYGVTGVATYGYTF.

DNA for the CDR3: TGTGCCAGCAGTTTAACTCTAAATGAGCAGTTCTTC. Its protein product is CASSLTLNEQFF. V usage is TRBV27 and J usage is TRBJ2-1; D is undetermined. The CDR3 has 12 residues. Germline V CDR1 and CDR2: MNHEY, SMNVEV (reference sequence). Trimming removed 2 bases at V and 7 bases at J, with 6 bases between.

This clone was counted a few times. The rearrangement joins TRBV4-1 to TRBJ2-2; 9 bases are shared with TRBD1. The CDR3 length is 14 residues. J lost 4 bases, V lost 4 bases, and 1 base had no gene match. Germline assignment: CDR1 MGHRA and CDR2 YSYEKL. CDR3: CASSLTGGTGELFF. CDR3 nucleotide sequence: TGCGCCAGCAGCCTGACAGGGGGCACCGGGGAGCTGTTTTTT.

V gene TRBV19 combines with J gene TRBJ1-5; perhaps TRBD1 as D (6 bases). The CDR3 contains 15 residues. V was cut by 6 bases and J by 1 base, with 13 bases left in between. Germline CDR1 reads LNHDA; CDR2 reads SQIVND (reference sequence). The CDR3: CASRRDRLSNQPQHF. For the CDR3, the DNA is TGTGCCAGTAGGAGAGACAGGCTCAGCAATCAGCCCCAGCATTTT.

The rearrangement joins TRBV6-1 to TRBJ1-1, with 10 bases that match TRBD1. The J segment lost 5 bases and the V segment lost 4 bases, leaving 4 bases of the junction unmatched. The germline gives CDR1 MNHNS, CDR2 SASEGT. The CDR3 has 14 amino acids. The CDR3 DNA is TGTGCCAGCAGTGGAGACAGGGGGCGGACTGAAGCTTTCTTT. Amino acid sequence: CASSGDRGRTEAFF.

Here the CDR3 DNA reads TGTGCCAGCTCACGGGGTATGAACACTGAAGCTTTCTTT. Translation gives CASSRGMNTEAFF. The chain carries TRBV18 and TRBJ1-1; D gene unclear. Trimming left V 4 bases short and J 0 bases short, with 6 bases between. This CDR3 is built from 13 residues. CDR1 and CDR2 from the germline V gene are KGHSH and LQKENI. Variable domain in full (rest from reference TRBV18 and TRBJ1-1): NAGVMQNPRHLVRRRGQEARLRCSPMKGHSHVYWYRQLPEEGLKFMVYLQKENIIDESGMPKERFSAEFPKEGPSILRIQQVVRGDSAAYFCASSRGMNTEAFFGQGTRLTVV.

This clone showed up just once. This rearrangement joins TRBV5-6 to TRBJ1-1; D ambiguous. V was trimmed by 1 base and J by 5 bases, leaving 6 bases between them. Germline lookup yields CDR1 SGHDT and CDR2 YYEEEE. This CDR3 is 12 amino acids long. As DNA, the CDR3 is TGTGCCAGCAGCTTGCGAGGAACTGAAGCTTTCTTT. As protein: CASSLRGTEAFF.

In this sample, this clone turned up a few times. This sequence joins TRBV5-1 and TRBJ2-7; TRBD1 matches 12 bases. The germline gives CDR1 SGHRS, CDR2 YFSETQ. Losses at the gene ends were 5 bases for V and 7 bases for J; bases not matched to a gene: 10. The CDR3 covers 15 residues. This chain's CDR3 is CASRDPGQGAEEQYF. The CDR3 nucleotides read TGCGCCAGCAGGGACCCGGGACAGGGGGCTGAAGAGCAGTACTTC.

The chain employs TRBV28 and TRBJ1-2; maybe TRBD1 (6 bases). The V end was cut by 5 bases, the J end by 1 base, with 17 bases between. The germline CDR1 and CDR2 sequences are MDHEN and SYDVKM. This CDR3 comprises 16 residues. The CDR3 region has the DNA TGTGCCAGCAGTCGGGACACTTTTCCTTTTAACTATGGCTACACCTTC. Its translation: CASSRDTFPFNYGYTF.

The genes are TRBV15 and TRBJ2-7; maybe TRBD1 (5 bases). CDR1 LNHNV and CDR2 YYDKDF come from the germline V gene (reference sequence). The CDR3 totals 14 residues. The germline V and J ends were trimmed by 3 bases and 9 bases, with 18 bases remaining between them. The CDR3 loop reads CATSRAGSVFGQYF. CDR3 nucleotides: TGTGCCACCAGCAGGGCAGGGTCCGTCTTTGGGCAGTACTTC. Filled out from reference TRBV15 and TRBJ2-7, the complete variable domain reads DAMVIQNPRYQVTQFGKPVTLSCSQTLNHNVMYWYQQKSSQAPKLLFHYYDKDFNNEADTPDNFQSRRPNTSFCFLDIRSPGLGDTAMYLCATSRAGSVFGQYFGPGTRLTVT.

The gene calls are TRBV19 and TRBJ2-6, with TRBD1 as a possible D gene (5 bases). V was pared by 6 bases and J by 0 bases, with 12 bases between. Germline CDR1 and CDR2: LNHDA and SQIVND (reference sequence). CDR3 size: 16 residues. The CDR3 loop reads CASRLTGDSGANVLTF. The CDR3 nucleotides are TGTGCCAGTAGGCTAACAGGCGACTCTGGGGCCAACGTCCTGACTTTC.

The rearrangement uses TRBV27 and TRBJ2-7; TRBD2 aligns across 8 bases. Losses at the gene ends were 3 bases for V and 4 bases for J; bases not matched to a gene: 2. The CDR3 runs to 13 residues. Per the germline V gene, CDR1 is MNHEY and CDR2 is SMNVEV (reference sequence). CDR3 bases: TGTGCCAGCAGTTTCAGCGGGAGTTACGAGCAGTACTTC. Its translation: CASSFSGSYEQYF.

This chain links TRBV20-1 with TRBJ1-2; D remains unclear. The length of the CDR3 is 10 residues. V lost 4 bases to trimming and J lost 6 bases, with 6 bases between them. The V gene's germline CDR1 is DFQATT and CDR2 SNEGSKA (reference sequence). The chain's CDR3 is CSATPHGYTF. CDR3 sequence (DNA): TGCAGTGCTACCCCTCATGGCTACACCTTC.

V is TRBV4-2 and J is TRBJ1-5; possible D gene TRBD1, 6 bases. V dropped 0 bases and J dropped 1 base, with 10 bases sitting between them. Per the germline V gene, CDR1 is LGHNA and CDR2 is YNFKEQ. The CDR3 is made up of 16 amino acids. CDR3 residues: CASSQDQGGSNQPQHF. CDR3 nucleotides: TGTGCCAGCAGCCAAGATCAAGGGGGAAGCAATCAGCCCCAGCATTTT.

The rearrangement links TRBV6-5 to TRBJ2-5; D is perhaps TRBD2 (6 bases). The J call may be mistaken, given a closer DNA end match to TRBJ2-7. Germline assignment: CDR1 MNHEY and CDR2 SVGAGI. The CDR3 spans 15 residues. CDR3 sequence reads: CASSLSGLMFYEQYF. The CDR3 DNA follows: TGTGCCAGCAGCCTGTCGGGACTCATGTTCTACGAGCAGTACTTC.

The rearrangement joins TRBV4-1 to TRBJ2-7; D possibly corresponds to TRBD1 (5 bases). The CDR3 runs to 16 residues. V dropped 4 bases and J dropped 2 bases, with 18 bases sitting between them. Per the germline V gene, CDR1 is MGHRA and CDR2 is YSYEKL. DNA of the CDR3: TGCGCCAGCAGCCCCGGCCCCAGGGCTGGGACCTACGAGCAGTACTTC. It translates to CASSPGPRAGTYEQYF.

J is TRBJ1-2 and V is TRBV7-9; the D gene is possibly TRBD1 (5 bases). CDR3 size: 15 residues. Between the trimmed V and J ends, which lost 7 bases and 3 bases, there was a span of 18 bases. Germline values: CDR1 SEHNR, CDR2 FQNEAQ (reference sequence). This CDR3 reads CASTRGQGEDYGYTF. The CDR3 nucleotides read TGTGCCAGCACCCGAGGGCAGGGAGAGGACTATGGCTACACCTTC.

The rearrangement links TRBV5-1 to TRBJ2-1; 13 nucleotides agree with TRBD2. V shed 0 bases and J 12 bases; nucleotides not matched to a gene: 3. The germline CDR1 and CDR2 sequences are SGHRS and YFSETQ. The CDR3 is 14 amino acids. The CDR3 loop is CASSLGLAGGVQFF. Written as DNA, the CDR3 is TGCGCCAGCAGCTTGGGACTAGCGGGAGGAGTGCAGTTCTTC.

Only one count was recorded for this clone. CDR3 DNA: TGTGCCAGCAGTTTTCAGGGGAACACTGAAGCTTTCTTT. It codes for CASSFQGNTEAFF. J is TRBJ1-1 and V is TRBV28; perhaps TRBD1 as D (5 bases). Trimming took off 3 bases at V and 1 base at J, with 6 bases between the two ends. Looked up from germline, CDR1 is MDHEN and CDR2 is SYDVKM. This CDR3 has 13 residues.

The chain links TRBV7-6 to TRBJ2-7, with no clear D. This CDR3 has 13 residues. Germline V gene data show CDR1 as SGHVS and CDR2 as FNYEAQ. The germline V and J ends were trimmed by 3 bases and 2 bases, with 8 bases remaining between them. CDR3 protein: CASSFSDTYEQYF. CDR3 sequence (DNA): TGTGCCAGCAGCTTTTCTGATACCTACGAGCAGTACTTC.